The 7 T cell receptor beta chains listed next were all sequenced from one sample in a study of a mutant IDH1 vaccine in newly diagnosed glioma. For these TCRs, the target antigens are not known. Regarding time point: week 35, safety follow-up. Vaccine doses each comprised 300 ug of mutant IDH1 20-mer peptide, with topical imiquimod. The assay was immunoSEQ multiplex PCR, and TCRdb's table has in-frame clones only and misses some. In the table there are tens of thousands of clones, 81% of which are singletons. Sequencing was performed on PBMCs, taken from a glioma patient whose treatment included an IDH1 peptide vaccine. The source is a woman aged 40 to 50 with glioma. Some clones in this sample may be carry-over from other donors' samples.

The V gene is TRBV6-5, the J gene TRBJ1-5, with a weak D call TRBD1 (6 bases). The ends were cut back, 8 bases at V and 5 bases at J, with 10 bases in the middle. In germline, CDR1 is MNHEY, CDR2 SVGAGI. There are 12 residues in the CDR3. DNA of the CDR3: TGTGCCAGCGGCCAGGGGTATCAGCCCCAGCATTTT. As protein: CASGQGYQPQHF.

The chain links TRBV9 to TRBJ1-6, with D hard to call. Germline lookup yields CDR1 SGDLS and CDR2 YYNGEE. V was shortened by 0 bases and J by 0 bases, with 7 bases between the two germline ends. The CDR3 length is 16 residues. The CDR3 protein is CASSVAEASYNSPLHF. In DNA, the CDR3 is TGTGCCAGCAGCGTAGCTGAGGCCTCCTATAATTCACCCCTCCACTTT.

The chain carries TRBV15 and TRBJ1-2; the D gene is possibly TRBD1 (5 bases). The germline V gene encodes CDR1 LNHNV and CDR2 YYDKDF (reference sequence). The CDR3 contains 14 residues. Trimming stripped 5 bases from V and 2 bases from J, with 12 bases between. The CDR3 reads CATSGRGVNYGYTF. CDR3 coding DNA: TGTGCCACCAGCGGGCGAGGGGTAAACTATGGCTACACCTTC.

V usage is TRBV19 and J usage is TRBJ1-4; no firm D call. V lost 9 bases and J 8 bases, leaving 13 bases between the germline ends. The CDR3 length is 12 residues. Looked up from germline, CDR1 is LNHDA and CDR2 is SQIVND (reference sequence). CDR3 in DNA: TGTGCCAGCAATGTCCTAGGCGAAAAACTGTTTTTT. This sequence encodes CASNVLGEKLFF.

The chain is built from TRBV6-6 and TRBJ2-1; D is perhaps TRBD2 (5 bases). Germline lookup yields CDR1 MNHNY and CDR2 SVGAGI (reference sequence). The CDR3 contains 15 residues. V lost 7 bases, J lost 4 bases, and 17 bases lay in between. This chain's CDR3 is CASTLRGLAYNEQFF. The CDR3 nucleotides are TGTGCCAGCACCTTACGGGGTTTAGCTTACAATGAGCAGTTCTTC.

The rearrangement joins TRBV4-3 to TRBJ1-1, with D hard to call. The CDR3 contains 12 residues. V lost 0 bases to trimming and J lost 11 bases, with 10 bases between them. Germline V CDR1 and CDR2: LGHNA, YSLEER. This chain's CDR3 is CASSQDGFWAFF. The CDR3, as DNA: TGCGCCAGCAGCCAAGACGGGTTCTGGGCTTTCTTT.

V usage is TRBV19 and J usage is TRBJ1-5; TRBD1 agrees at 8 bases. CDR1 is LNHDA and CDR2 is SQIVND in the germline V gene (reference sequence). The junction had 4 bases not matched to a gene; V was cut back by 3 bases and J by 0 bases. The CDR3 is 16 amino acids. CDR3 amino acids: CASSMDRAYSNQPQHF. The CDR3 DNA follows: TGTGCCAGTAGTATGGACAGGGCTTATAGCAATCAGCCCCAGCATTTT.